This TCR beta chain was identified in a study of blood T cells in healthy people across ages. Alongside a J-beta primer mix, a sample-barcoded 5' primer served in a second PCR lasting about 7 to 12 cycles. TCRdb reanalysed the 5' RACE reads using MiXCR and keeps one entry per CDR3 protein. The sample comprises more than 1,000,000 distinct CDR3 sequences, under 30% of which are singletons, and around 0.75% rests with the top ten. The CDR3 length is 14 residues. V shed 1 base and J shed 4 bases, with 9 bases lying between them. These data are also associated with another study on T cells of mothers and their children. That source adds: The study obtained over 9.5 million TCR beta CDR3 reads per mother and some 3 million per child.

This receptor was obtained from a girl aged 2 to 9 in good health. Sequencing was performed on blood. This chain connects TRBV12-3 or TRBV12-4 to TRBJ2-3, with D unresolved. The CDR3 spells CASSLGSFPDTQYF. The CDR3 nucleotides read TGTGCCAGCAGTTTAGGCAGTTTCCCAGATACGCAGTATTTT.